The clone carrying this TCR beta chain counts as medium-sized. The sample belongs to a study of PD-L1 blockade in urothelial cancer. Trimming cost V 6 bases and J 5 bases; bases outside gene matches: 7. The CDR3 consists of 16 residues. From germline, CDR1 is MNHNY and CDR2 SVGAGI (reference sequence). The repertoire was sequenced with immunoSEQ multiplex PCR; TCRdb's copy has only in-frame clones and lacks some. The table has tens of thousands of clones, about 89% seen once. The time point was: pretreatment peripheral blood. Specimen: PBMCs, collected around atezolizumab (anti-PD-L1) treatment. The clonotype was recovered from a woman in her fifties or sixties with urothelial cancer. The J gene is TRBJ2-2, the V gene TRBV6-6, with 12 bases aligning to TRBD2. The CDR3 sequence is CASSSTSGRRTGELFF. CDR3 bases: TGTGCCAGCAGCTCAACTAGCGGGAGGAGAACCGGGGAGCTGTTTTTT.